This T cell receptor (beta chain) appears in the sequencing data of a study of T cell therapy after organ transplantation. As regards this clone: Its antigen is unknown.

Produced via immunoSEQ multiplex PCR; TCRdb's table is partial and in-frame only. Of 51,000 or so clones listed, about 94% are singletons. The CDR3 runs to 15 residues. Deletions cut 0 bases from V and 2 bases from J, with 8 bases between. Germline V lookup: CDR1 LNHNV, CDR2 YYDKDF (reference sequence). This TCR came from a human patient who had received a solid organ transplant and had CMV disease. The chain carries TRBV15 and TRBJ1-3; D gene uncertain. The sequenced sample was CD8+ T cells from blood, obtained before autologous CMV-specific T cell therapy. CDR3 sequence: CATSRDAGAGNTIYF. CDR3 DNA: TGTGCCACCAGCAGAGACGCGGGTGCTGGAAACACCATATATTTT.